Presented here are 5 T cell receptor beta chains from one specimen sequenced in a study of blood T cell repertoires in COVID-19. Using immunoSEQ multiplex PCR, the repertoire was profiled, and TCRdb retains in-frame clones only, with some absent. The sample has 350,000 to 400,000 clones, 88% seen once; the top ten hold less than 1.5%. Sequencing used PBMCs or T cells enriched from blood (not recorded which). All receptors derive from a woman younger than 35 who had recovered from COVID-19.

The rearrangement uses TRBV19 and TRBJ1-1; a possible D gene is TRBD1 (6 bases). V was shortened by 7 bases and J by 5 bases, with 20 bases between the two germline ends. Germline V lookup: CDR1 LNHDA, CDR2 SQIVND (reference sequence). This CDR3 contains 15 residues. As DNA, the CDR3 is TGTGCCAGTACCGAGGACAGACCTCTTTCGACTGAAGCTTTCTTT. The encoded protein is CASTEDRPLSTEAFF. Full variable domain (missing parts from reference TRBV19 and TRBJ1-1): DGGITQSPKYLFRKEGQNVTLSCEQNLNHDAMYWYRQDPGQGLRLIYYSQIVNDFQKGDIAEGYSVSREKKESFPLTVTSAQKNPTAFYLCASTEDRPLSTEAFFGQGTRLTVV.

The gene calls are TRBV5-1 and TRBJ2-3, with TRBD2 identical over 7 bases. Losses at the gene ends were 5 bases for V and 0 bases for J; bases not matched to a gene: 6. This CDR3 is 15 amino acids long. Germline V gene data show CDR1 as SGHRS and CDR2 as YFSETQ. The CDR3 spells CASSSAGSSTDTQYF. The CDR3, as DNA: TGCGCCAGCAGTTCAGCGGGGTCTAGCACAGATACGCAGTATTTT.

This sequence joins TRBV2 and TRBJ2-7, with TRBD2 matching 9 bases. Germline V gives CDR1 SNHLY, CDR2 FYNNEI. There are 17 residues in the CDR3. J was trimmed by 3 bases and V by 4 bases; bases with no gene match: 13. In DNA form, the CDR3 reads TGTGCCAGCAGTGGAGGCGGGGGGGCCGATTATGGCTACGAGCAGTACTTC. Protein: CASSGGGGADYGYEQYF.

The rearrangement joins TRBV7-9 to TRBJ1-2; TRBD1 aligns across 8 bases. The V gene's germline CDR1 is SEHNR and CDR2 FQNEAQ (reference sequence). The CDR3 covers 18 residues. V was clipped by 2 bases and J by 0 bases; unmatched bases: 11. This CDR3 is CASSLLGQARTANYGYTF. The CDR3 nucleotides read TGTGCCAGCAGCTTACTGGGACAGGCCAGAACAGCTAACTATGGCTACACCTTC.

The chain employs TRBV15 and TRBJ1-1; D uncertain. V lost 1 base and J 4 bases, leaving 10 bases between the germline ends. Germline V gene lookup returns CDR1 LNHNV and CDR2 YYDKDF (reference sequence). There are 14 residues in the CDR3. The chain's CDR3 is CATSRGGEVTEAFF. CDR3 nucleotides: TGTGCCACCAGCAGAGGGGGAGAGGTCACTGAAGCTTTCTTT.